This T cell receptor beta chain derives from a study of control samples from healthy donors and cancer patients. The CDR3 length is 13 residues. Trimming removed 5 bases at V and 2 bases at J, with 9 bases between. Looked up from germline, CDR1 is LNHDA and CDR2 is SQIVND (reference sequence). The protocol was immunoSEQ multiplex PCR, while the TCRdb copy is restricted to in-frame clones and leaves out a portion. Counted here are roughly 150,000 clones, roughly 88% occurring once; the ten biggest clones make up about 1.7%. The V call is TRBV19, the J call TRBJ1-1, with D perhaps TRBD1 (5 bases). The material sequenced was blood. The receptor comes from a man aged 18 to 29 in good health. The CDR3 loop reads CASSQTVNTEAFF. CDR3 in DNA: TGTGCCAGTAGTCAGACAGTTAACACTGAAGCTTTCTTT.